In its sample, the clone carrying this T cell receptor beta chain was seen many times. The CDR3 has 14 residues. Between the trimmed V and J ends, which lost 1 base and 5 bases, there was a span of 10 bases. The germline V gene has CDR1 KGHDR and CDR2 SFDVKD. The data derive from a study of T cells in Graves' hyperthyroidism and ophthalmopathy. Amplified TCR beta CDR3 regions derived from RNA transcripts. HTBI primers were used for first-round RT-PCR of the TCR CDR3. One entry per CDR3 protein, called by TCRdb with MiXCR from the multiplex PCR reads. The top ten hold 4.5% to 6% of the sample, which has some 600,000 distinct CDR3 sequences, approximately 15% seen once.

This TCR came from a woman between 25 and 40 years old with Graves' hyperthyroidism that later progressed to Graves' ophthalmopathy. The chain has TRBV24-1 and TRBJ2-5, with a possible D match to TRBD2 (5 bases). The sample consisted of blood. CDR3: CATSDFGVQETQYF. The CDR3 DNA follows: TGTGCCACCAGTGATTTCGGGGTTCAGGAGACCCAGTACTTC.